This T cell receptor beta chain emerged from a study of cytomegalovirus exposure and HLA in healthy donors. Whole-study results and caveats: Per a later analysis, about 15,000 TCR beta sequences showed association with HLA alleles at 0.05 false discovery rate.

PCR employed 60 Vbeta and 13 Jbeta primers. Some clones are missing from TCRdb's copy, which holds only in-frame ones; the method was immunoSEQ multiplex PCR. The sample gives about 170,000 clones, less than 75% of which show up once; around 1.5% is in the top ten. The germline V gene encodes CDR1 SGDLS and CDR2 YYNGEE. The CDR3 totals 14 residues. Deletions cut 0 bases from V and 5 bases from J, with 11 bases between. A remark on this clone: Its antigen is not identified.

V is TRBV9 and J is TRBJ1-2; a weak D match, TRBD1 (6 bases). This receptor was identified in a girl aged 10 to 17 in good health and CMV-seronegative. Input material: PBMCs. The CDR3 reads CASSVGGGEYGYTF. The CDR3 DNA is TGTGCCAGCAGCGTAGGCGGGGGCGAATATGGCTACACCTTC.